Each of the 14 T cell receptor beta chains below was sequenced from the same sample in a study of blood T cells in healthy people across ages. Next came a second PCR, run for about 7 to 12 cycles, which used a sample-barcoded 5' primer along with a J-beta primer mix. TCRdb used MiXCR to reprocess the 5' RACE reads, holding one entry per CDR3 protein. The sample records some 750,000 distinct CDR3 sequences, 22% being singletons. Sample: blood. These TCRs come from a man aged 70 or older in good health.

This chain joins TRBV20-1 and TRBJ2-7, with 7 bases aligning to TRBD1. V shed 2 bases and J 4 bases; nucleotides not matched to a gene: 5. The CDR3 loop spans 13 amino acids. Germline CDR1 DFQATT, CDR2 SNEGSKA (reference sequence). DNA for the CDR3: TGCAGTGCTAGAAAACAGGGGATGTACGAGCAGTACTTC. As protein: CSARKQGMYEQYF.

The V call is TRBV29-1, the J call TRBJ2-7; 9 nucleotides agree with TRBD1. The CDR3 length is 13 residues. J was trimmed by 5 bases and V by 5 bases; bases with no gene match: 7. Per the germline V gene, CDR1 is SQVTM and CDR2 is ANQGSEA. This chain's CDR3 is CSVPGQGDHEQYF. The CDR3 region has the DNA TGCAGCGTTCCGGGACAGGGAGATCACGAGCAGTACTTC.

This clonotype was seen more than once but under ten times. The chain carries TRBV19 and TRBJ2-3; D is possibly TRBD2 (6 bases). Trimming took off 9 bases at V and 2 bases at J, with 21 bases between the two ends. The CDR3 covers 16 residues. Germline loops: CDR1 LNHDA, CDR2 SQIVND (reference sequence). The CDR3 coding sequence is TGTGCCAGCACCCTTCGCGGGGCCGGATACACAGATACGCAGTATTTT. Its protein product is CASTLRGAGYTDTQYF.

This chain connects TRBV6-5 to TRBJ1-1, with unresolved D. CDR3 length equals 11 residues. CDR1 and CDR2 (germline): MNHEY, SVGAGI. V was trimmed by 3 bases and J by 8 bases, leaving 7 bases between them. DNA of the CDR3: TGTGCCAGCAGTTATCTCACGGAAGCTTTCTTT. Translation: CASSYLTEAFF.

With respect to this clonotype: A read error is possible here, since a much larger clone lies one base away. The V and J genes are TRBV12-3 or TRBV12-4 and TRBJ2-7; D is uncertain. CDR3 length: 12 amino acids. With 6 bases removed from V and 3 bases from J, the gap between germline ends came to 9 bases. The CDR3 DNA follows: TGTGCCAGCAGCCCTCTAGACTACGAGCAGTACTTC. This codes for CASSPLDYEQYF.

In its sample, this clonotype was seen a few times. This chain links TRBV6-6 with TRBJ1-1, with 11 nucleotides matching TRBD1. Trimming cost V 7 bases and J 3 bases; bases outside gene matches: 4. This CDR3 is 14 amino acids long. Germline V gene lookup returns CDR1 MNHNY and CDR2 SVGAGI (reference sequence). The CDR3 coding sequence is TGTGCCAGCACCGGGACAGGGGGAGACACTGAAGCTTTCTTT. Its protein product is CASTGTGGDTEAFF.

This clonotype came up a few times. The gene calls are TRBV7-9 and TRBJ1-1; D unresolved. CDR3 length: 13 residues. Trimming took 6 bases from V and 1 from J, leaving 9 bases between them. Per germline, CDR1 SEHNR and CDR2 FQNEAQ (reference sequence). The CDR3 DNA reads TGTGCCAGCAGGCCCGAAAGGAACACTGAAGCTTTCTTT. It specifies CASRPERNTEAFF.

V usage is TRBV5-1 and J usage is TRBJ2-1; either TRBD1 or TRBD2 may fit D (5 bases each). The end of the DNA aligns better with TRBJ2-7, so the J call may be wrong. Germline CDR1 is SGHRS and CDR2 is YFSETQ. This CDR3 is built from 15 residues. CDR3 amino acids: CASSPSTRGPYEQYF. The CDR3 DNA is TGCGCCAGCAGCCCCTCCACCCGGGGACCCTACGAGCAGTACTTC.

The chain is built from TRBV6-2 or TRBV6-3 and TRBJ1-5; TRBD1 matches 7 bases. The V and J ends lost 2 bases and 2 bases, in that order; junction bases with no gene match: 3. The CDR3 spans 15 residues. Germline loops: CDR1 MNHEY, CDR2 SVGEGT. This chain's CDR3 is CASSYPGQRNQPQHF. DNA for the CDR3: TGTGCCAGCAGTTACCCGGGACAGCGCAATCAGCCCCAGCATTTT.

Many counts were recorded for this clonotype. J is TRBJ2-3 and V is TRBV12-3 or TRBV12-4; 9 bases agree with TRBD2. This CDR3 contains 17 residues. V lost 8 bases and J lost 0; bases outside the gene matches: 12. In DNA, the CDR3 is TGTGCCAGCTGGGGGTTGGCGGGGGGGACAAGCACAGATACGCAGTATTTT. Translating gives CASWGLAGGTSTDTQYF.

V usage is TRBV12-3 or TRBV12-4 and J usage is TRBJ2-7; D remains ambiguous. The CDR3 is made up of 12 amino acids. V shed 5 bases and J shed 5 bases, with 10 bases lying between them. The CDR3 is CASSPVWHEQYF. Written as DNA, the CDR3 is TGTGCCAGCAGTCCTGTTTGGCACGAGCAGTACTTC.

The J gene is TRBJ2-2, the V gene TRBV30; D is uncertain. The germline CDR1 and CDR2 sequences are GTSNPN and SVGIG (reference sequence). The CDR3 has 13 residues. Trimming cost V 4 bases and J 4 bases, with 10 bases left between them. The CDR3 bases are TGTGCCTGGACCGGGTTCGGCACCGGGGAGCTGTTTTTT. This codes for CAWTGFGTGELFF.

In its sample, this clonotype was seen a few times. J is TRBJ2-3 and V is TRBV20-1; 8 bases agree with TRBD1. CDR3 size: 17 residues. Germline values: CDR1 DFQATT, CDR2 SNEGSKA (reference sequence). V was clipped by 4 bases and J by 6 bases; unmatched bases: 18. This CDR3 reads CSATRPAGGRFSDTQYF. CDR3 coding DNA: TGCAGTGCTACCAGACCGGCAGGGGGCCGATTTTCCGATACGCAGTATTTT.

The CDR3 sequence: CASSLSGTTSGNTEAFF. CDR3 nucleotide sequence: TGTGCCAGCTCACTATCGGGGACCACGTCTGGGAACACTGAAGCTTTCTTT. This chain uses TRBV18 with TRBJ1-1; D is perhaps TRBD1 (5 bases). The V end was cut by 4 bases, the J end by 1 base, with 19 bases between. Germline loops: CDR1 KGHSH, CDR2 LQKENI. The CDR3 is made up of 17 amino acids.